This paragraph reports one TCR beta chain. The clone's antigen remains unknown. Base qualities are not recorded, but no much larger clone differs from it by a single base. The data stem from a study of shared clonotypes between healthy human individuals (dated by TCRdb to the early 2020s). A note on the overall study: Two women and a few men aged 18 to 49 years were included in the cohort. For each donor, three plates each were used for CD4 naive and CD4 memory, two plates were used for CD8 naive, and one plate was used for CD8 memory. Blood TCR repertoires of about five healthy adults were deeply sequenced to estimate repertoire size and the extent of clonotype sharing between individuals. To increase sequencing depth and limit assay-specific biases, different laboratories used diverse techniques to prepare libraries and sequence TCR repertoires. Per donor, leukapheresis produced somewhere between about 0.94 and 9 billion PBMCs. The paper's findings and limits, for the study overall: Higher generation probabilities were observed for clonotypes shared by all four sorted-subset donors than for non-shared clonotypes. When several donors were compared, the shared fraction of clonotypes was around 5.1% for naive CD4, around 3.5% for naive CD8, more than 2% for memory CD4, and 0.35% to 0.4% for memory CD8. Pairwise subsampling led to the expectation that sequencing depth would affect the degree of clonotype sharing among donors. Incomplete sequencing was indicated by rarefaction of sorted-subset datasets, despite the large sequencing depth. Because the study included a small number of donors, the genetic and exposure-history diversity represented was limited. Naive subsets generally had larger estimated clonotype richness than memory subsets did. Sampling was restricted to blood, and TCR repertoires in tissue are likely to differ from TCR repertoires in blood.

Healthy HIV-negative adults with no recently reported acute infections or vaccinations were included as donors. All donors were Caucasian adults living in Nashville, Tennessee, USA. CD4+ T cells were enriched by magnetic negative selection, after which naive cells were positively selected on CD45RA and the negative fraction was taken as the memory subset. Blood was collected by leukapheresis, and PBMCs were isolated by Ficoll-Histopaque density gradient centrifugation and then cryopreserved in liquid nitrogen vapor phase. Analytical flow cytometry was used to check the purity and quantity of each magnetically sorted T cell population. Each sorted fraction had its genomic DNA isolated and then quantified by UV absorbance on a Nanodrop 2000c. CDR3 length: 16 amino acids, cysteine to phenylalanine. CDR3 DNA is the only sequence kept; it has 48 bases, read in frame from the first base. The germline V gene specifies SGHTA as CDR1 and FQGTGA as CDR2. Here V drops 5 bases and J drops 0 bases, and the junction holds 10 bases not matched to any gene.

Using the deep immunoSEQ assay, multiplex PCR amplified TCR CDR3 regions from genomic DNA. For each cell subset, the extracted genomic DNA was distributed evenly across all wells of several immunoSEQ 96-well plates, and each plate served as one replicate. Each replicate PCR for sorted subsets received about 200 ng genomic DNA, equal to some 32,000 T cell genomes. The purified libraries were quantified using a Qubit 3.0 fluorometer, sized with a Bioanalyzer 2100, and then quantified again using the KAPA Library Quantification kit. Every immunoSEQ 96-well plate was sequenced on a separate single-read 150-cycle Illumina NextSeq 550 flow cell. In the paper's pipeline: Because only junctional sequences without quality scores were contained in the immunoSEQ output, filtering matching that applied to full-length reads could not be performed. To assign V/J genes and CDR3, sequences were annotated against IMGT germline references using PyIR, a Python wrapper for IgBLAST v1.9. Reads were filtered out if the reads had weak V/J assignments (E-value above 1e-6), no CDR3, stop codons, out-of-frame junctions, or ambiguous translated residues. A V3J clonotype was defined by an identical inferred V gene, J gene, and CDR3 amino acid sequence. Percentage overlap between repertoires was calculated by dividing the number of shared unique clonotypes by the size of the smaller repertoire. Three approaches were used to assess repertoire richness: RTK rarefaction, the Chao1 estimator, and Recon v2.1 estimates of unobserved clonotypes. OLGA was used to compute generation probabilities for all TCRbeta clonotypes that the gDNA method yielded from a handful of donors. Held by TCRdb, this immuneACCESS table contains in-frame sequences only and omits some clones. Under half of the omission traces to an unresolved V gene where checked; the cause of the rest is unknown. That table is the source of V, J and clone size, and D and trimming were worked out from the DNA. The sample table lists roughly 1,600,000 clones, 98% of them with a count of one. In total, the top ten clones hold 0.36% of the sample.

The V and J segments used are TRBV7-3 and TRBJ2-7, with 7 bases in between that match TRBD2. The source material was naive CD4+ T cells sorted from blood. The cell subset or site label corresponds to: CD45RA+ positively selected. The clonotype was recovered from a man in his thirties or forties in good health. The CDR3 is CASSRSGGRASYEQYF. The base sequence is TGTGCCAGCAGCCGATCGGGGGGACGCGCCTCCTACGAGCAGTACTTC.